The text below deals with one T cell receptor (beta chain). This entry is derived from a study of PD-1 blockade in classical Hodgkin lymphoma. As for time point: cycle 4 day 1 (C4D1), after 5 to 7 weeks of nivolumab. With no exception, relapse followed autologous stem cell transplantation in all patients, and brentuximab vedotin exposure varied. From germline, CDR1 is SGHNT and CDR2 YYREEE (reference sequence). The CDR3 is made up of 12 amino acids. V lost 3 bases, J lost 5 bases, and 6 bases lay in between. This table comes from immunoSEQ multiplex PCR, and its TCRdb copy is limited to in-frame clones, with some not included. The sample gives about 60,000 clones, 75% to 95% of which show up once; about a tenth is in the top ten.

Material: peripheral blood mononuclear cells (PBMCs), obtained before the fourth cycle of nivolumab. The chain has TRBV5-4 and TRBJ2-4, with D hard to call. The origin of this receptor is a human donor with classical Hodgkin lymphoma. The CDR3 DNA reads TGTGCCAGCAGCTCGGACCAAAACATTCAGTACTTC. This encodes CASSSDQNIQYF.